This entry concerns a single T cell receptor beta chain. Its antigen remains unknown. Clones were read by immunoSEQ multiplex PCR, and TCRdb kept only the in-frame ones, dropping some. Of about 91,000 clones in the sample, about 90% were seen once. The data derive from a study of identifying expanded T cells in peripheral blood. Notes on the study in general: Variance in clone template counts between approximately two-week samples significantly increased with total template count across all healthy donors. Technical replicates showed approximately 1.2 changed clones; two weeks 15 to 20; four weeks 19.

Collection occurred without any documented infections or immune events in donors. The germline V gene encodes CDR1 MDHEN and CDR2 SYDVKM. The CDR3 contains 14 residues. Sequenced sample: blood. The chain links TRBV28 to TRBJ2-5; TRBD2 matches 8 bases. The J call is in doubt because the DNA end fits TRBJ2-7 better. The clonotype was recovered from a person aged 18 to 70 in good health. CDR3 region: CASRPAGETYEQYF. As DNA, the CDR3 is TGTGCCAGCAGGCCAGCGGGAGAGACCTACGAGCAGTACTTC.